The 25 T cell receptor beta chains below all came from one sample that was sequenced in a study of shared clonotypes between healthy human individuals. Naive CD8 isolation took CD45RO-negative cells positively selected for CCR7 and excluded terminally differentiated effector memory CD45RA+ cells. Sequencing was performed with immunoSEQ multiplex PCR; in TCRdb, only in-frame clones are kept and a portion is missing. Here the sample spans some 1,900,000 clones, approximately 95% being singletons. Material: naive CD8+ T cells sorted from blood. These receptors came from a man younger than 35 in good health.

About this clone itself: At the DNA level, this CDR3 is encoded by other sequences in the same sample as well. This chain joins TRBV5-1 and TRBJ2-1, with 13 positions matching TRBD2. The germline CDR1 and CDR2 sequences are SGHRS and YFSETQ. V was clipped by 0 bases and J by 6 bases; unmatched bases: 0. There are 15 residues in the CDR3. In DNA, the CDR3 is TGCGCCAGCAGCTTGGGACTAGCGGGAGGCAATGAGCAGTTCTTC. This sequence encodes CASSLGLAGGNEQFF.

The rearrangement joins TRBV9 to TRBJ2-7; either TRBD1 or TRBD2 may fit D (5 bases each). The CDR3 loop spans 14 amino acids. Germline V gene data show CDR1 as SGDLS and CDR2 as YYNGEE. The V gene lost 4 bases and the J gene lost 2 bases, with 13 bases spanning the gap. The CDR3 loop is CASSPWDGTYEQYF. Written as DNA, the CDR3 is TGTGCCAGCAGCCCCTGGGACGGAACCTACGAGCAGTACTTC.

This clone came up a few times. V is TRBV27 and J is TRBJ2-7; tentative D call: TRBD1 (6 bases). The CDR3 is 14 amino acids. CDR1 is MNHEY, CDR2 SMNVEV, per germline (reference sequence). V was trimmed by 3 bases and J by 5 bases, leaving 14 bases between them. The CDR3 bases are TGTGCCAGCAGTTTCATACAGGGCAACCACGAGCAGTACTTC. This gives the protein CASSFIQGNHEQYF.

This chain uses TRBV25-1 with TRBJ2-2; 8 positions match TRBD1. With V trimmed by 1 base and J by 2 bases, 9 bases remained unmatched. CDR1 MGHDK and CDR2 SYGVNS come from the germline V gene. The CDR3 runs 18 residues. The CDR3 loop is CASSESGADRDNTGELFF. The DNA for the CDR3 is TGTGCCAGCAGTGAATCGGGGGCGGACAGGGATAACACCGGGGAGCTGTTTTTT. Looking up the rest from reference TRBV25-1 and TRBJ2-2 gives the full variable domain: EADIYQTPRYLVIGTGKKITLECSQTMGHDKMYWYQQDPGMELHLIHYSYGVNSTEKGDLSSESTVSRIRTEHFPLTLESARPSHTSQYLCASSESGADRDNTGELFFGEGSRLTVL.

The chain couples TRBV7-9 to TRBJ1-2, with D tentatively TRBD1 (6 bases). Germline V gives CDR1 SEHNR, CDR2 FQNEAQ (reference sequence). CDR3 length: 14 amino acids. Between the trimmed V and J ends, which lost 7 bases and 4 bases, there was a span of 16 bases. For the CDR3, the DNA is TGTGCCAGCACGGACGGGGGCAGTGGCTATGGCTACACCTTC. Translation: CASTDGGSGYGYTF.

J is TRBJ1-5 and V is TRBV6-5; D is unclear. This CDR3 contains 15 residues. The V end was cut by 0 bases, the J end by 3 bases, with 9 bases between. From germline, CDR1 is MNHEY and CDR2 SVGAGI. CDR3 in amino acids: CASSYSEGSNQPQHF. CDR3 in DNA: TGTGCCAGCAGTTACTCGGAAGGCTCCAATCAGCCCCAGCATTTT.

The chain carries TRBV5-1 and TRBJ2-7, with TRBD1 identical over 10 bases. In germline, CDR1 is SGHRS, CDR2 YFSETQ. The ends lost 4 bases at V and 0 bases at J; junction bases unmatched: 4. The CDR3 loop spans 15 amino acids. CDR3 DNA sequence: TGCGCCAGCAGCCTGGGACAGGGGTTCTCCTACGAGCAGTACTTC. Translated, it gives CASSLGQGFSYEQYF.

The CDR3 DNA reads TGTGCCAGCAGCCCCGGGACAGGAGCATGGGAGACCCAGTACTTC. This translates into CASSPGTGAWETQYF. The chain employs TRBV5-8 and TRBJ2-5, with TRBD1 identical over 8 bases. Germline trimming cut 4 bases from V and 5 bases from J; bases unmatched to any gene: 10. The germline V gene has CDR1 SGHTS and CDR2 YDEGEE. CDR3 length: 15 amino acids. Complete variable domain (other parts from reference TRBV5-8 and TRBJ2-5): EAGVTQSPTHLIKTRGQQATLRCSPISGHTSVYWYQQALGLGLQFLLWYDEGEERNRGNFPPRFSGRQFPNYSSELNVNALELEDSALYLCASSPGTGAWETQYFGPGTRLLVL.

V usage is TRBV28 and J usage is TRBJ1-5; TRBD1 agrees at 9 bases. Per the germline V gene, CDR1 is MDHEN and CDR2 is SYDVKM. Trimming took 5 bases from V and 0 from J; bases not matched to a gene: 11. The CDR3 runs to 18 residues. The CDR3 DNA follows: TGTGCCAGCAGTGATGGGACAGGGTCGCCACGTAGCAATCAGCCCCAGCATTTT. Its translation is CASSDGTGSPRSNQPQHF.

The J gene is TRBJ1-1, the V gene TRBV28; D might be TRBD1 (5 bases). Per the germline V gene, CDR1 is MDHEN and CDR2 is SYDVKM. The CDR3 contains 13 residues. The V and J ends lost 8 bases and 0 bases respectively, with 10 bases between them. CDR3 sequence (DNA): TGTGCCAGCGGGTCAGGGTTGAACACTGAAGCTTTCTTT. Residues: CASGSGLNTEAFF.

The chain combines TRBV28 with TRBJ2-7; D possibly matches TRBD1 or TRBD2 (5 bases each). The V gene lost 9 bases and the J gene lost 3 bases, with 15 bases spanning the gap. There are 13 residues in the CDR3. CDR1 MDHEN and CDR2 SYDVKM come from the germline V gene. CDR3 in DNA: TGTGCCAGTTCCCCCGGGGCCGGCTACGAGCAGTACTTC. Protein product: CASSPGAGYEQYF.

This chain links TRBV15 with TRBJ2-3; no reliable D call. With 4 bases removed from V and 0 bases from J, the gap between germline ends came to 5 bases. The CDR3 length is 13 residues. Germline values: CDR1 LNHNV, CDR2 YYDKDF (reference sequence). CDR3 DNA sequence: TGTGCCACCAGCACGGATAGCACAGATACGCAGTATTTT. This sequence encodes CATSTDSTDTQYF.

The chain joins TRBV7-9 to TRBJ2-7; TRBD1 might be the D (6 bases). The CDR3 is made up of 15 amino acids. Germline assignment: CDR1 SEHNR and CDR2 FQNEAQ (reference sequence). Trimming stripped 5 bases from V and 5 bases from J, with 19 bases between. CDR3 residues: CASSLQQGVSDEQYF. The CDR3 DNA follows: TGTGCCAGCAGCCTACAACAGGGTGTATCGGACGAGCAGTACTTC.

A remark on this clone: Other DNA sequences in the sample encode the same CDR3. The rearrangement links TRBV13 to TRBJ2-7, with D perhaps matching TRBD2 (7 bases). This CDR3 is built from 14 residues. V was shortened by 3 bases and J by 0 bases, with 9 bases between the two germline ends. Germline V gene sequence: CDR1 PRHDT, CDR2 FYEKMQ (reference sequence). CDR3 region: CASSLAGASYEQYF. In nucleotides, the CDR3 is TGTGCCAGCAGCTTGGCGGGGGCCTCCTACGAGCAGTACTTC.

J is TRBJ2-1 and V is TRBV7-8; D is tentatively TRBD1 or TRBD2 (5 bases each). The CDR3 has 16 residues. Germline lookup yields CDR1 SGHVS and CDR2 FQNEAQ. Deletions cut 1 base from V and 5 bases from J, with 15 bases between. The DNA for the CDR3 is TGTGCCAGCAGCTTAGGTCCGCATAGGGGAGACAATGAGCAGTTCTTC. Translated, it gives CASSLGPHRGDNEQFF.

This clone was recorded only once. This rearrangement joins TRBV28 to TRBJ2-7; no clear D gene. CDR3 size: 16 residues. Per germline, CDR1 MDHEN and CDR2 SYDVKM. V gave up 4 bases and J gave up 3 bases, with 19 bases separating them. The CDR3 nucleotides are TGTGCCAGCAGTTCTGCAGCCGAGAACCAGGTCTACGAGCAGTACTTC. It encodes CASSSAAENQVYEQYF.

The chain recombines TRBV5-1 with TRBJ1-2; D not certain. In germline, CDR1 is SGHRS, CDR2 YFSETQ. There are 19 residues in the CDR3. V lost 4 bases to trimming and J lost 0 bases, with 25 bases between them. CDR3 sequence: CASSTTSKEEGWANYGYTF. As DNA, the CDR3 is TGCGCCAGCAGCACCACCTCGAAGGAAGAGGGATGGGCTAACTATGGCTACACCTTC.

J is TRBJ2-1 and V is TRBV4-3; 9 bases match TRBD2. This CDR3 contains 16 residues. V shed 3 bases, J shed 3 bases, and the junction held 6 bases outside the gene matches. Germline V gives CDR1 LGHNA, CDR2 YSLEER. The CDR3 sequence is CASSQSASGDYNEQFF. The DNA for the CDR3 is TGCGCCAGCAGCCAGTCTGCTAGCGGGGACTACAATGAGCAGTTCTTC.

The chain links TRBV28 to TRBJ2-7, with D unclear. Germline CDR1 and CDR2: MDHEN and SYDVKM. The CDR3 totals 12 residues. V shed 11 bases and J shed 0 bases, with 11 bases lying between them. CDR3 in DNA: TGTGCCTCAGGTGGATCCTCCTACGAGCAGTACTTC. Protein sequence: CASGGSSYEQYF.

The chain employs TRBV6-4 and TRBJ2-3; 10 nucleotides line up with TRBD1. The length of the CDR3 is 15 residues. The germline V gene has CDR1 MRHNA and CDR2 SNTAGT. V was pared by 10 bases and J by 5 bases, with 12 bases of the junction left unmatched. CDR3 loop: CANRGQGNSLDTQYF. DNA for the CDR3: TGTGCCAACCGGGGACAGGGGAATTCTTTAGATACGCAGTATTTT.

The rearrangement joins TRBV5-4 to TRBJ2-3; D perhaps matches TRBD2 (6 bases). The CDR3 sequence is 13 residues long. Germline lookup yields CDR1 SGHNT and CDR2 YYREEE (reference sequence). V was pared by 0 bases and J by 5 bases, with 7 bases between. CDR3 region: CASSLAGEDTQYF. DNA for the CDR3: TGTGCCAGCAGCTTGGCGGGGGAAGATACGCAGTATTTT.

V gene TRBV9 combines with J gene TRBJ1-1, with D possibly being TRBD1 (6 bases). Germline lookup yields CDR1 SGDLS and CDR2 YYNGEE. Trimming shortened V by 0 bases and J by 0 bases, and 15 bases separated the two germline ends. This CDR3 has 17 residues. The CDR3 is CASSVAAGVSMNTEAFF. The CDR3 DNA is TGTGCCAGCAGCGTAGCGGCAGGGGTTTCCATGAACACTGAAGCTTTCTTT.

The gene calls are TRBV29-1 and TRBJ1-1; tentatively, D is TRBD1 (5 bases). Per the germline V gene, CDR1 is SQVTM and CDR2 is ANQGSEA. Trimming stripped 0 bases from V and 6 bases from J, with 14 bases between. The CDR3 has 14 amino acids. The CDR3 DNA sequence: TGCAGCGTTGAAGATCTCGGCGGAGGGGCTGAAGCTTTCTTT. It translates to CSVEDLGGGAEAFF.

V usage is TRBV18 and J usage is TRBJ2-5; possibly TRBD2 for D (5 bases). Looked up from germline, CDR1 is KGHSH and CDR2 is LQKENI. Trimming shortened V by 2 bases and J by 5 bases, and 18 bases separated the two germline ends. The CDR3 is 16 residues long. CDR3 DNA sequence: TGTGCCAGCTCACCAGGACTCAGGACTGCGTGGGAGACCCAGTACTTC. As protein: CASSPGLRTAWETQYF.

V usage is TRBV6-1 and J usage is TRBJ1-1, with D maybe TRBD1 (5 bases). Germline CDR1 is MNHNS and CDR2 is SASEGT. The CDR3 has 12 residues. V lost 6 bases to trimming and J lost 6 bases, with 11 bases between them. In DNA, the CDR3 is TGTGCCAGCAGCCAGGGCAGTGCTGAAGCTTTCTTT. Amino acids: CASSQGSAEAFF.